These T cell receptor beta chains were read from a single sample in a study of T cells in Graves' hyperthyroidism and ophthalmopathy. TCRdb recomputed calls from the multiplex PCR reads with MiXCR, one row per CDR3 protein. Of a few hundred thousand distinct CDR3 sequences listed, 40% to 55% are singletons. Sequencing was carried out using peripheral blood or thyroid tissue (not recorded which). The receptors shown here come from an adult woman with Graves' disease, either hyperthyroidism or ophthalmopathy (not recorded which). CDR3s include the opening cysteine and the closing phenylalanine or tryptophan. A D gene is named only where the DNA matches it firmly. Size values are once, few and many counts, or a class for expanded clones, and some rows have none.

abundance: few; d_gene: -; j_gene: TRBJ1-2; v_gene: TRBV2; CDR3aa: CASSEGNVAYGYTF; CDR3nt: TGTGCCAGCAGTGAAGGAAATGTGGCCTATGGCTACACCTTC
abundance: -; d_gene: -; j_gene: TRBJ2-2; v_gene: TRBV20-1; CDR3aa: CSASLASTGELFF; CDR3nt: TGCAGTGCTAGCTTGGCGAGCACCGGGGAGCTGTTTTTT
abundance: -; d_gene: TRBD1; j_gene: TRBJ1-1; v_gene: TRBV5-1; CDR3aa: CASQTGENTEAFF; CDR3nt: TGCGCCAGTCAGACAGGGGAGAACACTGAAGCTTTCTTT
abundance: once; d_gene: -; j_gene: TRBJ1-2; v_gene: TRBV5-1; CDR3aa: CASSGGDRSSGGNTF; CDR3nt: TGTGCCAGCAGCGGGGGGGACCGGTCCTCTGGAGGAAACACCTTC
abundance: -; d_gene: TRBD2; j_gene: TRBJ2-2; v_gene: TRBV7-8; CDR3aa: CASSFLRGEDNTGELFF; CDR3nt: TGTGCCAGCAGTTTTCTACGGGGGGAAGATAACACCGGGGAGCTGTTTTTT
abundance: many; d_gene: TRBD2; j_gene: TRBJ2-7; v_gene: TRBV4-2; CDR3aa: CASSQAGLAETYEQYF; CDR3nt: TGTGCCAGCAGCCAAGCGGGACTAGCGGAAACCTACGAGCAGTACTTC
abundance: -; d_gene: -; j_gene: TRBJ2-7; v_gene: TRBV15; CDR3aa: CATSRDWGSTYEQYF; CDR3nt: TGTGCCACCAGCAGAGATTGGGGCAGTACCTACGAGCAGTACTTC
abundance: -; d_gene: -; j_gene: TRBJ1-3; v_gene: TRBV11-2; CDR3aa: CASSSLRTDSGNTIYF; CDR3nt: TGTGCCAGCAGCTCCCTTCGGACGGACTCTGGAAACACCATATATTTT
abundance: -; d_gene: -; j_gene: TRBJ2-7; v_gene: TRBV2; CDR3aa: CASTVGSYEQYF; CDR3nt: TGTGCCAGCACCGTGGGGTCCTACGAGCAGTACTTC
abundance: -; d_gene: -; j_gene: TRBJ2-7; v_gene: TRBV7-9; CDR3aa: CASSPDSRSYEQYEKQYF; CDR3nt: TGCGCCAGCAGTCCTGACAGTCGATCCTACGAGCAGTACGAGAAGCAGTACTTC
abundance: few; d_gene: TRBD2; j_gene: TRBJ2-5; v_gene: TRBV11-2; CDR3aa: CASSPWTSGPNQETQYF; CDR3nt: TGTGCTAGTAGCCCATGGACTAGCGGACCAAATCAAGAGACCCAGTACTTC
abundance: many; d_gene: -; j_gene: TRBJ2-5; v_gene: TRBV7-9; CDR3aa: CASSLGGSNQETQYF; CDR3nt: TGTGCCAGCAGCTTAGGAGGCAGCAACCAAGAGACCCAGTACTTC
abundance: many; d_gene: -; j_gene: TRBJ2-2; v_gene: TRBV9; CDR3aa: CASSVTADTGELFF; CDR3nt: TGTGCCAGCAGCGTTACAGCCGACACCGGGGAGCTGTTTTTT
abundance: -; d_gene: -; j_gene: TRBJ2-7; v_gene: TRBV27; CDR3aa: CASSLGWDSSYEQYF; CDR3nt: TGTGCCAGCAGTTTAGGGTGGGACTCCTCGTACGAGCAGTACTTC
abundance: -; d_gene: TRBD2; j_gene: TRBJ2-7; v_gene: TRBV15; CDR3aa: CATSTPSGPPYEQYF; CDR3nt: TGTGCCACCAGCACGCCTAGCGGACCCCCCTACGAGCAGTACTTC
abundance: -; d_gene: -; j_gene: TRBJ1-1; v_gene: TRBV15; CDR3aa: CATSTGRNTEAFF; CDR3nt: TGTGCCACCAGCACTGGACGGAACACTGAAGCTTTCTTT
abundance: -; d_gene: TRBD1; j_gene: TRBJ1-4; v_gene: TRBV7-9; CDR3aa: CASSRTGGDEKLFF; CDR3nt: TGTGCCAGCAGTCGGACAGGGGGCGATGAAAAACTGTTTTTT
abundance: many; d_gene: -; j_gene: TRBJ2-6; v_gene: TRBV20-1; CDR3aa: CSAIRGSPSGANVLTF; CDR3nt: TGCAGTGCTATCAGGGGATCCCCCTCTGGGGCCAACGTCCTGACTTTC
abundance: -; d_gene: -; j_gene: TRBJ2-7; v_gene: TRBV7-9; CDR3aa: CASTQGIPYEQYF; CDR3nt: TGTGCCAGCACTCAGGGAATCCCCTACGAGCAGTACTTC
abundance: -; d_gene: -; j_gene: TRBJ2-2; v_gene: TRBV7-9; CDR3aa: CASRGAGGQGNTGELFF; CDR3nt: TGTGCCAGCAGGGGAGCGGGAGGACAGGGGAACACCGGGGAGCTGTTTTTT
abundance: many; d_gene: -; j_gene: TRBJ1-5; v_gene: TRBV6-1; CDR3aa: CASSVPEGWRGDSNQPQHF; CDR3nt: TGTGCCAGCAGTGTACCCGAAGGGTGGAGGGGCGATAGCAATCAGCCCCAGCATTTT
abundance: few; d_gene: -; j_gene: TRBJ1-1; v_gene: TRBV7-9; CDR3aa: CASYRGGGTENTEAFF; CDR3nt: TGTGCCAGCTACCGGGGAGGGGGGACTGAGAACACTGAAGCTTTCTTT
abundance: many; d_gene: -; j_gene: TRBJ1-1; v_gene: TRBV20-1; CDR3aa: CSALTLGGTEAFF; CDR3nt: TGCAGTGCCTTGACCCTGGGGGGCACTGAAGCTTTCTTT
abundance: -; d_gene: -; j_gene: TRBJ2-1; v_gene: TRBV19; CDR3aa: CASTRDPRAPNEQFF; CDR3nt: TGTGCCAGTACCCGGGACCCCCGCGCCCCCAATGAGCAGTTCTTC
abundance: -; d_gene: TRBD1; j_gene: TRBJ2-7; v_gene: TRBV2; CDR3aa: CASRLGTGLYEQYF; CDR3nt: TGTGCCAGCAGGTTGGGGACAGGGCTATACGAGCAGTACTTC
abundance: many; d_gene: TRBD2; j_gene: TRBJ2-7; v_gene: TRBV7-2; CDR3aa: CASSLRGLAPYEQYF; CDR3nt: TGTGCCAGCAGCTTACGTGGACTAGCTCCCTACGAGCAGTACTTC
abundance: many; d_gene: TRBD1; j_gene: TRBJ1-1; v_gene: TRBV14; CDR3aa: CASSQNYRDRKEAFF; CDR3nt: TGTGCCAGCAGCCAAAATTACCGGGACAGAAAGGAAGCTTTCTTT
abundance: many; d_gene: -; j_gene: TRBJ1-1; v_gene: TRBV7-9; CDR3aa: CASIAPLRNRTNTEAFF; CDR3nt: TGTGCCAGCATCGCCCCCCTCAGAAACAGGACAAACACTGAAGCTTTCTTT
abundance: -; d_gene: TRBD1; j_gene: TRBJ1-2; v_gene: TRBV19; CDR3aa: CASTKDRTGYGYTF; CDR3nt: TGTGCCAGTACCAAAGACCGGACAGGCTATGGCTACACCTTC
abundance: many; d_gene: -; j_gene: TRBJ1-2; v_gene: TRBV4-1; CDR3aa: CASSQPGQAPGYTF; CDR3nt: TGCGCCAGCAGCCAACCGGGACAAGCCCCAGGCTACACCTTC
abundance: -; d_gene: -; j_gene: TRBJ1-2; v_gene: TRBV24-1; CDR3aa: CATSATSTGPNYGYTF; CDR3nt: TGTGCCACCAGTGCTACTTCTACAGGGCCCAACTATGGCTACACCTTC
abundance: few; d_gene: -; j_gene: TRBJ1-5; v_gene: TRBV28; CDR3aa: CASSLRGFYSNQPQHF; CDR3nt: TGTGCCAGCAGTTTACGAGGGTTCTATAGCAATCAGCCCCAGCATTTT
abundance: many; d_gene: TRBD1; j_gene: TRBJ1-1; v_gene: TRBV19; CDR3aa: CASSIGTGGITEAFF; CDR3nt: TGTGCCAGTAGTATAGGGACAGGGGGTATCACTGAAGCTTTCTTT
abundance: -; d_gene: -; j_gene: TRBJ1-3; v_gene: TRBV2; CDR3aa: CASIEATGSNTIYF; CDR3nt: TGTGCCAGCATTGAAGCGACAGGCAGTAACACCATATATTTT
abundance: -; d_gene: -; j_gene: TRBJ1-4; v_gene: TRBV20-1; CDR3aa: CSARDAGRGTEKLFF; CDR3nt: TGCAGTGCTAGAGATGCCGGCCGGGGGACTGAAAAACTGTTTTTT
abundance: -; d_gene: -; j_gene: TRBJ1-4; v_gene: TRBV10-3; CDR3aa: CAISGDGSYEREKLFF; CDR3nt: TGTGCCATCAGTGGAGACGGGTCCTACGAGCGTGAAAAACTGTTTTTT
abundance: -; d_gene: -; j_gene: TRBJ1-5; v_gene: TRBV2; CDR3aa: CASTSDGLSNQPQHF; CDR3nt: TGTGCCAGCACTTCAGATGGGCTGAGCAATCAGCCCCAGCATTTT
abundance: few; d_gene: TRBD1; j_gene: TRBJ2-2; v_gene: TRBV6-2/TRBV6-3; CDR3aa: CASSDTGTGNTGELFF; CDR3nt: TGTGCCAGCAGTGACACCGGGACAGGGAACACCGGGGAGCTGTTTTTT
abundance: -; d_gene: TRBD1; j_gene: TRBJ2-2; v_gene: TRBV7-9; CDR3aa: CASSSSGQGQNGELFF; CDR3nt: TGTGCCAGCAGCTCCTCGGGACAGGGGCAGAACGGGGAGCTGTTTTTT
abundance: -; d_gene: TRBD2; j_gene: TRBJ2-3; v_gene: TRBV20-1; CDR3aa: CSASAAGEDTDTQYF; CDR3nt: TGCAGTGCTAGTGCGGCGGGAGAGGACACAGATACGCAGTATTTT
abundance: -; d_gene: -; j_gene: TRBJ2-6; v_gene: TRBV19; CDR3aa: CASSIEGISWANVLTF; CDR3nt: TGTGCCAGTAGTATAGAAGGGATCTCTTGGGCCAACGTCCTGACTTTC
abundance: -; d_gene: TRBD1; j_gene: TRBJ2-7; v_gene: TRBV10-3; CDR3aa: CAISKGQGGDYEQYF; CDR3nt: TGTGCCATCAGCAAAGGACAGGGTGGTGACTACGAGCAGTACTTC
abundance: many; d_gene: -; j_gene: TRBJ2-7; v_gene: TRBV20-1; CDR3aa: CSARVQAPGAYEQYF; CDR3nt: TGCAGTGCTAGAGTACAGGCCCCCGGGGCTTACGAGCAGTACTTC
abundance: -; d_gene: TRBD2; j_gene: TRBJ2-2; v_gene: TRBV2; CDR3aa: CASFRLAGGTGELFF; CDR3nt: TGTGCCAGCTTCAGACTAGCGGGAGGCACCGGGGAGCTGTTTTTT
abundance: -; d_gene: TRBD2; j_gene: TRBJ2-2; v_gene: TRBV11-2; CDR3aa: CASSLDYGGSRVRDTGELFF; CDR3nt: TGTGCCAGCAGCTTAGATTATGGCGGGAGTAGGGTTCGGGACACCGGGGAGCTGTTTTTT
abundance: -; d_gene: -; j_gene: TRBJ2-7; v_gene: TRBV10-2; CDR3aa: CASSESGGKWYEQYF; CDR3nt: TGCGCCAGCAGTGAGTCAGGCGGGAAGTGGTACGAGCAGTACTTC
abundance: -; d_gene: -; j_gene: TRBJ1-4; v_gene: TRBV29-1; CDR3aa: CSLTFGVTNEKLFF; CDR3nt: TGCAGCCTTACGTTCGGAGTAACTAATGAAAAACTGTTTTTT
abundance: many; d_gene: -; j_gene: TRBJ1-1; v_gene: TRBV20-1; CDR3aa: CSARGGPGHTEAFF; CDR3nt: TGCAGTGCTAGGGGGGGACCCGGGCACACTGAAGCTTTCTTT
abundance: many; d_gene: TRBD2; j_gene: TRBJ2-7; v_gene: TRBV9; CDR3aa: CASSVDGGGNYEQYF; CDR3nt: TGTGCCAGCAGCGTAGATGGGGGAGGGAACTACGAGCAGTACTTC
abundance: -; d_gene: TRBD2; j_gene: TRBJ2-5; v_gene: TRBV28; CDR3aa: CASTRTSGRQGETQYF; CDR3nt: TGTGCCAGCACTCGGACTAGCGGACGACAGGGGGAGACCCAGTACTTC
abundance: -; d_gene: -; j_gene: TRBJ2-6; v_gene: TRBV19; CDR3aa: CASSGTFTEAF; CDR3nt: TGTGCCAGTAGTGGGACGTTTACTGAAGCTTTC
abundance: many; d_gene: -; j_gene: TRBJ2-7; v_gene: TRBV20-1; CDR3aa: CSASRVVRRYEQYF; CDR3nt: TGCAGTGCCTCGCGGGTGGTCCGGCGCTACGAGCAGTACTTC
abundance: once; d_gene: -; j_gene: TRBJ1-1; v_gene: TRBV5-1; CDR3aa: CASSRDRLEAFF; CDR3nt: TGCGCCAGCAGCCGGGACCGGTTGGAGGCTTTCTTT
abundance: -; d_gene: -; j_gene: TRBJ1-2; v_gene: TRBV5-1; CDR3aa: CASSLVLGDYGYTF; CDR3nt: TGCGCCAGCAGCTTGGTTTTGGGCGACTATGGCTACACCTTC
abundance: many; d_gene: -; j_gene: TRBJ2-6; v_gene: TRBV5-1; CDR3aa: CASSLSGFSGANVLTF; CDR3nt: TGCGCCAGCAGCTTGAGCGGATTCTCTGGGGCCAACGTCCTGACTTTC